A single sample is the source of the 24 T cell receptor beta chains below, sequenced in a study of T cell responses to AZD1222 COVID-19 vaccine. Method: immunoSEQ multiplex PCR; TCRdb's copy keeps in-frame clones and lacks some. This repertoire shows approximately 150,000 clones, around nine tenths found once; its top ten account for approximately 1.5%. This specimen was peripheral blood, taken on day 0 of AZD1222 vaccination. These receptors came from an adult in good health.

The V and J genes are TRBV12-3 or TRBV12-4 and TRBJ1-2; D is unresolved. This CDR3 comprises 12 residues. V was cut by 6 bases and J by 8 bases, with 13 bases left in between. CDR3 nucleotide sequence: TGTGCCAGCAGCTTTGTCGAGGGCGGCTACACCTTC. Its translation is CASSFVEGGYTF.

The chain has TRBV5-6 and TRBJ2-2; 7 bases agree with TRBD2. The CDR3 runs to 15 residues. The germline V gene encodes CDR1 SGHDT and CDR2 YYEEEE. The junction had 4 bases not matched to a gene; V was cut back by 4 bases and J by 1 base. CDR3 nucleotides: TGTGCCAGCAGCCGGACTAGTCGGAACACCGGGGAGCTGTTTTTT. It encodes CASSRTSRNTGELFF.

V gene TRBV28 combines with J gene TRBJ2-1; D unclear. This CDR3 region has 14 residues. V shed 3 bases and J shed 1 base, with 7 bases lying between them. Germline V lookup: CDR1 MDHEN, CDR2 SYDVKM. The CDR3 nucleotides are TGTGCCAGCAGTTTGACGCAGTCCTACAATGAGCAGTTCTTC. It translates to CASSLTQSYNEQFF.

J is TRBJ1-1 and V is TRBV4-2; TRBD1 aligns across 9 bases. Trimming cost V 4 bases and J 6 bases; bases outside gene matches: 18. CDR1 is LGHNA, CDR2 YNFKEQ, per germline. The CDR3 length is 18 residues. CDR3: CASSRRGGPQGAIAEAFF. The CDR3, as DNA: TGTGCCAGCAGCCGCAGAGGCGGGCCACAGGGGGCTATAGCTGAAGCTTTCTTT.

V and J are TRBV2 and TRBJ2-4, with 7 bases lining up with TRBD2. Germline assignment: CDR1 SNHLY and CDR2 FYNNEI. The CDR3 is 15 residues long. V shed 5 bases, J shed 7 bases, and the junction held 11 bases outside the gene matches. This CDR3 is CASSPVALGGNIQYF. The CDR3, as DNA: TGTGCCAGCAGTCCAGTTGCCCTGGGAGGGAACATTCAGTACTTC.

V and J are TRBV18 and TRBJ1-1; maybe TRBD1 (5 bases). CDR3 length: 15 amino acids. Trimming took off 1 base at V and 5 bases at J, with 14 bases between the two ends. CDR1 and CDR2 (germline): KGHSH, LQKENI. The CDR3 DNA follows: TGTGCCAGCTCACCACAGGGGAGGGTTTCGACTGAAGCTTTCTTT. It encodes CASSPQGRVSTEAFF. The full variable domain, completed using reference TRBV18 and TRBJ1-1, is NAGVMQNPRHLVRRRGQEARLRCSPMKGHSHVYWYRQLPEEGLKFMVYLQKENIIDESGMPKERFSAEFPKEGPSILRIQQVVRGDSAAYFCASSPQGRVSTEAFFGQGTRLTVV.

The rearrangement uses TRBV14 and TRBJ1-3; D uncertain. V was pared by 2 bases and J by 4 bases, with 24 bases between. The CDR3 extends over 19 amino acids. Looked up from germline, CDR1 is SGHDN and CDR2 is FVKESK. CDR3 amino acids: CASSQSLVRGTPRGNTIYF. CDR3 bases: TGTGCCAGCAGCCAAAGTCTAGTTCGGGGAACTCCGCGGGGAAACACCATATATTTT.

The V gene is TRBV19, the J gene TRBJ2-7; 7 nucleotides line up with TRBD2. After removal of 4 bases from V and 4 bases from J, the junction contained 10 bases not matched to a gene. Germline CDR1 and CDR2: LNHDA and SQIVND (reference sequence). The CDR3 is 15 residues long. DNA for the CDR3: TGTGCCAGTAGTAACCAGCGGGGAAGTCCTTACGAGCAGTACTTC. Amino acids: CASSNQRGSPYEQYF.

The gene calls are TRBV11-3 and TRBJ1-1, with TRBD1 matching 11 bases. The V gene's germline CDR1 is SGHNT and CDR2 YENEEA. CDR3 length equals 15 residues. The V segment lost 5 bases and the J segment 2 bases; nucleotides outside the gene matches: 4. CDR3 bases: TGTGCCAGCAGCCCCGGGACAGGGGGAAACACTGAAGCTTTCTTT. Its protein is CASSPGTGGNTEAFF.

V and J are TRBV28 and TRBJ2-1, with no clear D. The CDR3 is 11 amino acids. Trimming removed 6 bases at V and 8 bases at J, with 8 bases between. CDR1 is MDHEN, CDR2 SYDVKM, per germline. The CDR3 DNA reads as TGTGCCAGCAGCCTGACTTATGAGCAGTTCTTC. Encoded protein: CASSLTYEQFF.

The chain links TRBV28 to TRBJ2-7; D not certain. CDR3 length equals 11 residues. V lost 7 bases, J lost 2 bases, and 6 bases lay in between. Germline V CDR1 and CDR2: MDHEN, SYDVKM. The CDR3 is CASTATYEQYF. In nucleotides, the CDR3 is TGTGCCAGCACTGCTACCTACGAGCAGTACTTC.

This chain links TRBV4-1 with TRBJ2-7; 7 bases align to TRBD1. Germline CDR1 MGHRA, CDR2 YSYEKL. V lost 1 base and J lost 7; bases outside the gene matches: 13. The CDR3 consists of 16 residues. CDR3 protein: CASSQAVGRGWGEQYF. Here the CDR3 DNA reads TGCGCCAGCAGCCAAGCAGTGGGCAGGGGGTGGGGGGAGCAGTACTTC.

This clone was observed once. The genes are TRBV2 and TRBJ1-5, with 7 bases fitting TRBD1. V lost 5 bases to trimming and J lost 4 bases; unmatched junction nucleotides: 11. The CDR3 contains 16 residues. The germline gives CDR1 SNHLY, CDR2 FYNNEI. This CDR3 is CASSRRLTGINQPQHF. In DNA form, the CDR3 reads TGTGCCAGCAGTCGCCGACTGACAGGGATTAATCAGCCCCAGCATTTT.

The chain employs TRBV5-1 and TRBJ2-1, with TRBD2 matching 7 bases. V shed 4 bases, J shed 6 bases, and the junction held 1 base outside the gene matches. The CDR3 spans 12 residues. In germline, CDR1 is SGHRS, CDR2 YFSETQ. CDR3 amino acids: CASSPGGNEQFF. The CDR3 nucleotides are TGCGCCAGCAGCCCGGGGGGCAATGAGCAGTTCTTC.

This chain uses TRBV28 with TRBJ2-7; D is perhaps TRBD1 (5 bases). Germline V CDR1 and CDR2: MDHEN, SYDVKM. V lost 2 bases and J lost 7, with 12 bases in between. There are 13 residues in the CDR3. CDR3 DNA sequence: TGTGCCAGCAGTTTAAACCTCAACAGGGAGCAGTACTTC. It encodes CASSLNLNREQYF.

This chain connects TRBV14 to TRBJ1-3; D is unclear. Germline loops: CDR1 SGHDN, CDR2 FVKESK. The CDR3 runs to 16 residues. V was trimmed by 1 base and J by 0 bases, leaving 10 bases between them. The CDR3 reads CASSQGLPGSGNTIYF. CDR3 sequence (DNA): TGTGCCAGCAGCCAAGGACTCCCCGGCTCTGGAAACACCATATATTTT.

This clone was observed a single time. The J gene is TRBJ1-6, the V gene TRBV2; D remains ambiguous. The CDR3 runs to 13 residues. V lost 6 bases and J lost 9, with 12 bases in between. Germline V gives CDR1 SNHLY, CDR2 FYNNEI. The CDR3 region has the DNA TGTGCCAGCAGGGCAAGCCGTGTTTCACCCCTCCACTTT. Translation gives CASRASRVSPLHF. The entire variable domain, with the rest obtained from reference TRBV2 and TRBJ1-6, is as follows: EPEVTQTPSHQVTQMGQEVILRCVPISNHLYFYWYRQILGQKVEFLVSFYNNEISEKSEIFDDQFSVERPDGSNFTLKIRSTKLEDSAMYFCASRASRVSPLHFGNGTRLTVT.

Here the CDR3 reads CASSLAAGVGEQYF. The CDR3 region has the DNA TGCGCCAGCAGCTTGGCAGCGGGAGTTGGCGAGCAGTACTTC. The chain uses TRBV5-1 and TRBJ2-7, with TRBD2 matching 8 bases. The CDR3 totals 14 residues. Germline V lookup: CDR1 SGHRS, CDR2 YFSETQ. V was pared by 0 bases and J by 6 bases, with 5 bases of the junction left unmatched.

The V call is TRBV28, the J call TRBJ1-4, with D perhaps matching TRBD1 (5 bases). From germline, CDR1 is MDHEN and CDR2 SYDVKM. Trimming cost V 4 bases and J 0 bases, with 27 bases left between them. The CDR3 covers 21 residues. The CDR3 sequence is CASSWDSWRGSGKATNEKLFF. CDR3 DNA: TGTGCCAGCAGTTGGGACTCTTGGCGAGGGTCGGGGAAGGCAACTAATGAAAAACTGTTTTTT.

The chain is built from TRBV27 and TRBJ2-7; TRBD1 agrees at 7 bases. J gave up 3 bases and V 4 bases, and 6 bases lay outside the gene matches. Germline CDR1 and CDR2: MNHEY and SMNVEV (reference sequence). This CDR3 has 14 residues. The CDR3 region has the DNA TGTGCCAGCAGTTCCCGGGACAGATACTACGAGCAGTACTTC. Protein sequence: CASSSRDRYYEQYF.

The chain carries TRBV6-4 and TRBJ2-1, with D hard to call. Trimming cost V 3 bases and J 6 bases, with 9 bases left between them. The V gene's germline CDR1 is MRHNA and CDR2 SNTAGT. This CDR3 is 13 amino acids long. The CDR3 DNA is TGTGCCAGCAGTGAAGGAGCGCCCAATGAGCAGTTCTTC. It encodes CASSEGAPNEQFF.

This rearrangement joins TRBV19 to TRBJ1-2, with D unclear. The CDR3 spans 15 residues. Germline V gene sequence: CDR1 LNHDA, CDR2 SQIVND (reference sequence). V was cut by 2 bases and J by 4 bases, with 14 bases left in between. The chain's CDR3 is CASSIPPSGLYGYTF. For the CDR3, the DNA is TGTGCCAGTAGTATACCCCCATCGGGCCTCTATGGCTACACCTTC.

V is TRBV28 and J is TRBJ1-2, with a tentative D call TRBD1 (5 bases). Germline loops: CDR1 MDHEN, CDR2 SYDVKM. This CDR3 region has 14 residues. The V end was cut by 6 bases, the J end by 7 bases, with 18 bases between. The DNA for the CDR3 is TGTGCCAGCAGCACCCCCGGATCGCAGGGTGGCTACACCTTC. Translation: CASSTPGSQGGYTF.

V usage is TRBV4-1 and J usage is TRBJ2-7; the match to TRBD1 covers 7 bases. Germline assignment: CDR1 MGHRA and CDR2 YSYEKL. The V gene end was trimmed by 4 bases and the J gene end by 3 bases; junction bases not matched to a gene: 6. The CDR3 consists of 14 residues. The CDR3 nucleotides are TGCGCCAGCAGCCTTCTGACAGGGCGCTACGAGCAGTACTTC. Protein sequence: CASSLLTGRYEQYF.